This T cell receptor beta chain was retrieved from a study of OX40 agonist ivuxolimab in advanced cancers. The overall study: A mean age of roughly 62 years, range about 20 to 85, was recorded, and more than 80% were male.

Regarding the study as a whole: Researchers report that CD8+ T cells had, on average, more expanded clones than CD4+. Low normalized T-cell clonal expansion was additionally recorded for some nonresponders. Patients with a partial response at 0.1-3.0 mg/kg had among the lowest clonal expansion.

CDR3 length equals 15 residues. The germline V gene has CDR1 MGHDK and CDR2 SYGVNS. Trimming took off 0 bases at V and 4 bases at J, with 9 bases between the two ends. This table comes from immunoSEQ multiplex PCR, and its TCRdb copy is limited to in-frame clones, with some not included. The sample lists around 41,000 clones, more than 75% occurring once. On this clone: Its antigen is not known.

The sequences come from CD4+ or CD8+ T cells sorted from blood, collected in a trial of the OX40 agonist ivuxolimab. The sequence came from an adult with an advanced solid tumor such as melanoma, head and neck, liver or kidney cancer. The chain links TRBV25-1 to TRBJ2-2, with D tentatively TRBD2 (5 bases). CDR3 coding DNA: TGTGCCAGCAGTGAATATGGGAGTGGCACCGGGGAGCTGTTTTTT. It is translated as CASSEYGSGTGELFF.